These 11 T cell receptor beta chains came from one sample sequenced in a study of shared T cell receptors in the human thymus. Sequencing was performed with immunoSEQ multiplex PCR; in TCRdb, only in-frame clones are kept and a portion is missing. The sample gives fewer than 700,000 clones, approximately 88% of which show up once; roughly 0.0097% is in the top ten. This sample also appeared in a second study, on human thymus T cells.

Sequenced: thymocytes. These receptors were obtained from a boy younger than two with a congenital heart defect.

The chain joins TRBV28 to TRBJ1-2, with D possibly TRBD1 on 5 matching bases. From germline, CDR1 is MDHEN and CDR2 SYDVKM. V was shortened by 2 bases and J by 8 bases, with 21 bases between the two germline ends. The CDR3 is 16 amino acids. This CDR3 is CASSLVPSEGSGGYTF. The CDR3 DNA is TGTGCCAGCAGTTTAGTCCCATCGGAGGGGTCGGGCGGCTACACCTTC.

V usage is TRBV30 and J usage is TRBJ1-1, with 11 bases identical to TRBD1. The CDR3 contains 13 residues. V lost 1 base, J lost 9 bases, and 4 bases stayed unmatched. The germline gives CDR1 GTSNPN, CDR2 SVGIG (reference sequence). The CDR3 region is CAWSGDRGNQAFF. CDR3 nucleotide sequence: TGTGCCTGGAGTGGGGACAGGGGGAATCAAGCTTTCTTT.

The rearrangement uses TRBV2 and TRBJ2-3; TRBD2 aligns across 14 bases. Germline V CDR1 and CDR2: SNHLY, FYNNEI. With V trimmed by 5 bases and J by 0 bases, 4 bases remained unmatched. The CDR3 length is 17 residues. The DNA for the CDR3 is TGTGCCAGCAGTAGACTAGCGGGAGGGGAAAGCACAGATACGCAGTATTTT. Its translation: CASSRLAGGESTDTQYF.

The rearrangement links TRBV30 to TRBJ2-7, with TRBD2 identical over 7 bases. This CDR3 is built from 13 residues. Germline CDR1 and CDR2: GTSNPN and SVGIG (reference sequence). V shed 5 bases and J 0 bases; nucleotides not matched to a gene: 4. The CDR3 spells CAWDGTTSYEQYF. CDR3 nucleotides: TGTGCCTGGGACGGGACTACCTCCTACGAGCAGTACTTC.

The V call is TRBV27, the J call TRBJ1-4, with D possibly TRBD1 on 6 matching bases. V lost 2 bases, J lost 8 bases, and 15 bases lay in between. Germline V gene lookup returns CDR1 MNHEY and CDR2 SMNVEV (reference sequence). The CDR3 loop spans 15 amino acids. CDR3 in amino acids: CASSLEADRGEKLFF. The CDR3 DNA reads as TGTGCCAGCAGTTTAGAAGCGGATAGGGGGGAAAAACTGTTTTTT.

The chain is built from TRBV7-2 and TRBJ2-7; 14 bases are shared with TRBD2. Trimming removed 5 bases from V and 3 bases from J; junction bases left unmatched: 6. The CDR3 has 16 amino acids. The germline gives CDR1 SGHTA, CDR2 FQGNSA. CDR3 nucleotide sequence: TGTGCCAGCAGCCCTGGACTAGCGGGAGGCCTCTACGAGCAGTACTTC. This codes for CASSPGLAGGLYEQYF.

This clone was seen just once. This chain connects TRBV14 to TRBJ2-7; a weak D match, TRBD2 (5 bases). Germline V CDR1 and CDR2: SGHDN, FVKESK. V was clipped by 0 bases and J by 3 bases, with 15 bases between them. This CDR3 is built from 16 residues. The CDR3 reads CASSQDGDYIGYEQYF. The CDR3 DNA reads as TGTGCCAGCAGCCAAGATGGTGACTACATAGGCTACGAGCAGTACTTC.

This chain joins TRBV25-1 and TRBJ2-7, with TRBD1 identical over 7 bases. After removal of 4 bases from V and 0 bases from J, the junction contained 9 bases not matched to a gene. Germline CDR1 MGHDK, CDR2 SYGVNS. This CDR3 contains 16 residues. The CDR3 reads CASSGSSRDSSYEQYF. The CDR3 DNA follows: TGTGCCAGCAGTGGCTCTTCCCGGGACAGCTCCTACGAGCAGTACTTC.

The chain couples TRBV5-4 to TRBJ2-1, with D possibly matching TRBD2 (6 bases). The CDR3 spans 17 residues. The germline CDR1 and CDR2 sequences are SGHNT and YYREEE (reference sequence). Trimming removed 0 bases at V and 9 bases at J, with 22 bases between. CDR3 sequence (DNA): TGTGCCAGCAGCTTGGGGCCCCTCGCGGGGCCAAGGGGTGAGCAGTTCTTC. The encoded protein is CASSLGPLAGPRGEQFF.

The V gene is TRBV1, the J gene TRBJ2-1; the table's D call, TRBD2, has no DNA check behind it. TRBV1 is noted as a pseudogene. The CDR3 runs 17 residues. The CDR3 protein is CTSSQEVASGPYNEQFF. CDR3 bases: TGCACCAGCAGCCAAGAGGTGGCTAGCGGCCCCTACAATGAGCAGTTCTTC.

This chain joins TRBV9 and TRBJ1-1, with D hard to call. V lost 0 bases, J lost 4 bases, and 10 bases lay in between. Germline values: CDR1 SGDLS, CDR2 YYNGEE. The CDR3 length is 14 residues. The CDR3: CASSVAGMTTEAFF. The CDR3 DNA reads TGTGCCAGCAGCGTAGCCGGGATGACCACTGAAGCTTTCTTT.